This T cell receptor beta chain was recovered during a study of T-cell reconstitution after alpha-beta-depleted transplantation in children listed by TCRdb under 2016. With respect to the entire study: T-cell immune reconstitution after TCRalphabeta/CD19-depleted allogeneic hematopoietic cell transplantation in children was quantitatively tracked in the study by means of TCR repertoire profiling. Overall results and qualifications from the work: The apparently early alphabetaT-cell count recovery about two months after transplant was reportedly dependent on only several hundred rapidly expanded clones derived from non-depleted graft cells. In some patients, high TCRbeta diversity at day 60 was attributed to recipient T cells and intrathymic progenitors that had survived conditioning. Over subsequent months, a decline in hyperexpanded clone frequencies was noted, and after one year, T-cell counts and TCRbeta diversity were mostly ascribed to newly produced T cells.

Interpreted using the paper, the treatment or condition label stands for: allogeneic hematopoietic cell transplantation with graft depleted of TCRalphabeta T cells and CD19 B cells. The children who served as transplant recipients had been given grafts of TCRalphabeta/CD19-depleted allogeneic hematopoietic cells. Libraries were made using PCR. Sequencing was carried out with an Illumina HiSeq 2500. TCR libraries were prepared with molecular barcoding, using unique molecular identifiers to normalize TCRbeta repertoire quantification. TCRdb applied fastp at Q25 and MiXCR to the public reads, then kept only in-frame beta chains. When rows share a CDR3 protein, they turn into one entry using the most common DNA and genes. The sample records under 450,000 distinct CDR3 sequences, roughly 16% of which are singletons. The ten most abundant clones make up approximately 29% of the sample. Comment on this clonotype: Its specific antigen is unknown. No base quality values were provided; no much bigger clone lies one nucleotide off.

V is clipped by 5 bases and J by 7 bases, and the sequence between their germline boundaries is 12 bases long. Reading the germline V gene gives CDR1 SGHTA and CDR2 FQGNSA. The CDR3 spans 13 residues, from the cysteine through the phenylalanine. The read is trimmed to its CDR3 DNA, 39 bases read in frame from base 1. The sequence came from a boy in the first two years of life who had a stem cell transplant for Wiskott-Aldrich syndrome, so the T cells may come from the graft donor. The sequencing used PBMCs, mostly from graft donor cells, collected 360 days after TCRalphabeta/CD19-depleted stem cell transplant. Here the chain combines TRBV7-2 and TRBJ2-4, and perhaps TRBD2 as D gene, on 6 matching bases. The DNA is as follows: TGTGCCAGCAGCCCCGGACGGGAGAACATTCAGTACTTC. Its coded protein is CASSPGRENIQYF.